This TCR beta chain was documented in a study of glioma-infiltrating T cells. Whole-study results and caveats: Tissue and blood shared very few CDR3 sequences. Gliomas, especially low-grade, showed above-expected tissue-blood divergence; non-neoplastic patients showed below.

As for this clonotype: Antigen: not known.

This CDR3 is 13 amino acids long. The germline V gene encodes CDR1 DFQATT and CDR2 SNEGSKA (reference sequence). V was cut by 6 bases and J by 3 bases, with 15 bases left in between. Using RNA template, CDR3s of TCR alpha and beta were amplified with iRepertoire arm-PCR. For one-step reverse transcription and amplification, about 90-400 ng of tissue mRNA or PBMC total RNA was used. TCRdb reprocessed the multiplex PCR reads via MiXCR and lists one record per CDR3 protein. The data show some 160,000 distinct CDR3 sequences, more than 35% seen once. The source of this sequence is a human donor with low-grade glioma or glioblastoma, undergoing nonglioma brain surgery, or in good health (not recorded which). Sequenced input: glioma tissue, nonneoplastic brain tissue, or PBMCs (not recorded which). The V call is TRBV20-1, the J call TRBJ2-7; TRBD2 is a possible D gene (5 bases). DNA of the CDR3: TGCAGTGCCTACACTAGTTACTACTACGAGCAGTACTTC. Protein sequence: CSAYTSYYYEQYF.